Following are 14 T cell receptor beta chains from one sample sequenced in a study of T-cell reconstitution after alpha-beta-depleted transplantation in children. Unique molecular identifiers featured in how the TCRbeta library was prepared. TCRdb passed the PCR reads through MiXCR, listing each CDR3 protein once. The sample has some 240,000 distinct CDR3 sequences, over 9.5% seen once. Specimen: PBMCs from the stem cell graft donor, collected from the stem cell graft. These receptor sequences come from a human donor who donated a stem cell graft to a child with SCID.

This clonotype was seen ten or more times. The chain employs TRBV6-5 and TRBJ2-7, with D perhaps TRBD2 (6 bases). The CDR3 is made up of 16 amino acids. Germline CDR1 and CDR2: MNHEY and SVGAGI. The germline V and J ends were trimmed by 0 bases and 3 bases, with 15 bases remaining between them. CDR3 DNA: TGTGCCAGCAGTTACTCGACTAGACCGCCAATCTACGAGCAGTACTTC. It specifies CASSYSTRPPIYEQYF.

This clonotype has a handful of counts. The chain is built from TRBV20-1 and TRBJ1-2; TRBD1 aligns across 8 bases. The germline V gene has CDR1 DFQATT and CDR2 SNEGSKA (reference sequence). The CDR3 sequence is 13 residues long. With V trimmed by 2 bases and J by 7 bases, 6 bases remained unmatched. This chain's CDR3 is CSARRQGAGGYTF. CDR3 in DNA: TGCAGTGCTAGACGGCAGGGGGCGGGTGGCTACACCTTC.

This clonotype occurred many times. V usage is TRBV29-1 and J usage is TRBJ1-1; D is undetermined. V lost 2 bases and J lost 1, with 11 bases in between. The CDR3 runs to 14 residues. Germline CDR1 reads SQVTM; CDR2 reads ANQGSEA. CDR3 sequence (DNA): TGCAGCGTTGAACACCCGAGACGGAACACTGAAGCTTTCTTT. As protein: CSVEHPRRNTEAFF.

This clonotype came up many times. The V gene is TRBV29-1, the J gene TRBJ2-3; perhaps TRBD2 as D (5 bases). This CDR3 comprises 12 residues. V was clipped by 4 bases and J by 5 bases, with 10 bases between them. Germline V lookup: CDR1 SQVTM, CDR2 ANQGSEA. In DNA, the CDR3 is TGCAGCGTTGCGAGTGGAGGAGATACGCAGTATTTT. It is translated as CSVASGGDTQYF.

This clonotype occurred many times. V usage is TRBV7-2 and J usage is TRBJ2-3; D perhaps matches TRBD2 (5 bases). The germline V gene encodes CDR1 SGHTA and CDR2 FQGNSA. Trimming removed 5 bases at V and 5 bases at J, with 14 bases between. The CDR3 sequence is 14 residues long. For the CDR3, the DNA is TGTGCCAGCAGCCTGAATAGCGTCGGAGATACGCAGTATTTT. Protein product: CASSLNSVGDTQYF.

This clonotype came up a few times. V usage is TRBV15 and J usage is TRBJ2-3; a possible D gene is TRBD2 (6 bases). This CDR3 contains 15 residues. V was shortened by 3 bases and J by 0 bases, with 10 bases between the two germline ends. Germline assignment: CDR1 LNHNV and CDR2 YYDKDF (reference sequence). CDR3: CATSSQRGSTDTQYF. In DNA, the CDR3 is TGTGCCACCAGCAGTCAACGGGGGAGCACAGATACGCAGTATTTT.

This clonotype was recorded many times. The CDR3 reads CASSLGSYNSPLHF. CDR3 in DNA: TGTGCCAGCAGTTTAGGCTCCTATAATTCACCCCTCCACTTT. The chain is built from TRBV27 and TRBJ1-6, with unresolved D. This CDR3 spans 14 amino acids. The V gene lost 2 bases and the J gene lost 0 bases, with 2 bases spanning the gap. The germline V gene has CDR1 MNHEY and CDR2 SMNVEV (reference sequence).

The chain links TRBV9 to TRBJ1-1; D is ambiguous. The CDR3 is made up of 13 amino acids. V was cut by 0 bases and J by 2 bases, with 5 bases left in between. CDR1 and CDR2 (germline): SGDLS, YYNGEE. The CDR3 loop is CASSVEPNTEAFF. CDR3 nucleotides: TGTGCCAGCAGCGTAGAACCAAACACTGAAGCTTTCTTT.

This clonotype was detected ten times or more. V gene TRBV12-3 or TRBV12-4 combines with J gene TRBJ2-7, with no clear D. The CDR3 spans 14 residues. V was pared by 3 bases and J by 3 bases, with 12 bases between. The CDR3 nucleotides read TGTGCCAGCAGTTTGGCAGGCGAGGACTACGAGCAGTACTTC. Translation: CASSLAGEDYEQYF.

This clonotype was seen at least ten times. A read error may account for a junction end that differs from germline. The CDR3: CASSLLILSF. The CDR3 DNA follows: TGTGCCAGCAGCTTACTAATCTTGTCTTTT. V and J are TRBV7-2 and TRBJ2-3, with D uncertain. Germline V CDR1 and CDR2: SGHTA, FQGNSA. CDR3 length equals 10 residues.

This clonotype was counted ten times or more. The rearrangement uses TRBV20-1 and TRBJ2-7; perhaps D is TRBD1 or TRBD2 (5 bases each). Per the germline V gene, CDR1 is DFQATT and CDR2 is SNEGSKA (reference sequence). V lost 0 bases, J lost 12 bases, and 15 bases lay in between. The CDR3 runs 12 residues. CDR3 residues: CSARDQTAVLYF. Written as DNA, the CDR3 is TGCAGTGCTAGAGATCAGACAGCGGTTCTGTACTTC.

This clonotype was counted many times. The V gene is TRBV6-2 or TRBV6-3, the J gene TRBJ2-7; TRBD1 matches at 8 bases. This CDR3 spans 15 amino acids. Germline V gene lookup returns CDR1 MNHEY and CDR2 SVGEGT. Trimming removed 5 bases from V and 3 bases from J; junction bases left unmatched: 9. Here the CDR3 DNA reads TGTGCCAGCAGTCCCACAGGGGGACACGACTACGAGCAGTACTTC. Translating it yields CASSPTGGHDYEQYF.

This clonotype has a count of ten or more. The CDR3 bases are TGTGCCAGCAGTGAAGCGCGGAGGGAGCATGAAAAACTGTTTTTT. Its translation is CASSEARREHEKLFF. The chain carries TRBV2 and TRBJ1-4; D unresolved. This CDR3 region has 15 residues. The V gene lost 0 bases and the J gene lost 6 bases, with 11 bases spanning the gap. CDR1 is SNHLY, CDR2 FYNNEI, per germline.

In its sample, this clonotype was seen many times. The V and J genes are TRBV7-2 and TRBJ2-3; 11 bases map to TRBD2. The J segment lost 3 bases and the V segment lost 0 bases, leaving 2 bases of the junction unmatched. Germline V lookup: CDR1 SGHTA, CDR2 FQGNSA. The CDR3 length is 16 residues. CDR3 in amino acids: CASSLAVAGGTDTQYF. CDR3 nucleotide sequence: TGTGCCAGCAGCTTAGCAGTAGCGGGGGGGACAGATACGCAGTATTTT.